The 30 T cell receptor beta chains below were found in one sample sequenced in a study of blood T cell repertoires in COVID-19. Sequencing was performed with immunoSEQ multiplex PCR; in TCRdb, only in-frame clones are kept and a portion is missing. The sample shows roughly 260,000 clones, approximately 90% of them seen only once. The sample consisted of PBMCs or T cells enriched from blood (not recorded which). The receptor source for this set is a woman aged 30 to 39 with acute COVID-19.

This clone was detected many times. This rearrangement joins TRBV30 to TRBJ1-6, with D possibly TRBD1 on 6 matching bases. The CDR3 totals 17 residues. Trimming pared 0 bases from V and 8 bases from J, leaving 20 bases between. Per germline, CDR1 GTSNPN and CDR2 SVGIG (reference sequence). The CDR3 sequence is CAWSVPLTGQYYSPLHF. The CDR3 DNA reads TGTGCCTGGAGTGTACCCCTAACAGGACAGTATTATTCACCCCTCCACTTT.

The chain combines TRBV5-1 with TRBJ2-2; 8 bases map to TRBD1. CDR1 and CDR2 from the germline V gene are SGHRS and YFSETQ. The CDR3 extends over 16 amino acids. With V trimmed by 3 bases and J by 1 base, 5 bases remained unmatched. This CDR3 reads CASSSLQGGNTGELFF. The DNA for the CDR3 is TGCGCCAGCAGCTCGCTACAGGGGGGGAACACCGGGGAGCTGTTTTTT.

The V call is TRBV10-2, the J call TRBJ1-1; possible D gene TRBD1, 5 bases. V lost 4 bases to trimming and J lost 8 bases, with 11 bases between them. This CDR3 comprises 12 residues. The germline V gene encodes CDR1 WSHSY and CDR2 SAAADI. Written as DNA, the CDR3 is TGCGCCAGCAGTGTTGGTGGGGCCGAAGCTTTCTTT. Translated: CASSVGGAEAFF.

The V call is TRBV5-1, the J call TRBJ1-2; 7 bases are a match to TRBD1. The CDR3 runs to 16 residues. Germline V lookup: CDR1 SGHRS, CDR2 YFSETQ. The V and J ends lost 0 bases and 8 bases, in that order; junction bases with no gene match: 13. CDR3 DNA sequence: TGCGCCAGCAGCTTGGGGAGTTTGGGCACAGGGGAAGGCTACACCTTC. Its protein product is CASSLGSLGTGEGYTF.

This clone has more than one count but fewer than ten. V and J are TRBV2 and TRBJ2-2; 8 positions agree with TRBD1. Germline trimming cut 7 bases from V and 6 bases from J; bases unmatched to any gene: 10. The CDR3 spans 15 residues. Germline CDR1 is SNHLY and CDR2 is FYNNEI. The CDR3 DNA follows: TGTGCCAGCAACAGGGGGGAGCTAGTTCCCGGGGAGCTGTTTTTT. It translates to CASNRGELVPGELFF.

The V call is TRBV6-6, the J call TRBJ1-5; tentative D call: TRBD1 (6 bases). Germline-derived CDR1 and CDR2 are MNHNY and SVGAGI (reference sequence). The CDR3 is 13 residues long. Trimming removed 5 bases at V and 3 bases at J, with 8 bases between. The CDR3 loop is CASSRQVNQPQHF. In DNA, the CDR3 is TGTGCCAGCAGTCGACAGGTCAATCAGCCCCAGCATTTT.

The rearrangement links TRBV7-3 to TRBJ1-6; maybe TRBD1 (6 bases). Germline CDR1 SGHTA, CDR2 FQGTGA. V was clipped by 3 bases and J by 8 bases, with 8 bases between them. This CDR3 has 13 residues. The CDR3 DNA reads TGTGCCAGCAGCTTTTCAGGGGATTCACCCCTCCACTTT. This gives the protein CASSFSGDSPLHF.

This rearrangement joins TRBV5-1 to TRBJ2-3, with D uncertain. Between the trimmed V and J ends, which lost 4 bases and 1 base, there was a span of 7 bases. Germline V lookup: CDR1 SGHRS, CDR2 YFSETQ. This CDR3 is 13 amino acids long. For the CDR3, the DNA is TGCGCCAGCAGCCCAAGCGGCACAGATACGCAGTATTTT. Translated, it gives CASSPSGTDTQYF.

The rearrangement uses TRBV6-2 or TRBV6-3 and TRBJ2-1; a possible D gene is TRBD2 (5 bases). Germline CDR1 reads MNHEY; CDR2 reads SVGEGT. This CDR3 has 15 amino acids. Trimming took off 5 bases at V and 0 bases at J, with 11 bases between the two ends. This CDR3 is CASSTSGNSYNEQFF. For the CDR3, the DNA is TGTGCCAGCAGTACCAGCGGAAACTCCTACAATGAGCAGTTCTTC.

The chain couples TRBV7-2 to TRBJ1-1; 11 bases match TRBD1. Germline loops: CDR1 SGHTA, CDR2 FQGNSA. V lost 1 base and J lost 1; bases outside the gene matches: 11. There are 19 residues in the CDR3. CDR3 nucleotides: TGTGCCAGCAGCTTAGGGACAGGGGGCGCAAACCGAGGGAACACTGAAGCTTTCTTT. Translation gives CASSLGTGGANRGNTEAFF. The full variable domain, completed using reference TRBV7-2 and TRBJ1-1, is GAGVSQSPSNKVTEKGKDVELRCDPISGHTALYWYRQSLGQGLEFLIYFQGNSAPDKSGLPSDRFSAERTGGSVSTLTIQRTQQEDSAVYLCASSLGTGGANRGNTEAFFGQGTRLTVV.

This sequence joins TRBV4-3 and TRBJ2-1, with TRBD2 matching over 14 bases. The CDR3 loop spans 22 amino acids. Germline CDR1 LGHNA, CDR2 YSLEER. Trimming cost V 1 base and J 0 bases; bases outside gene matches: 14. The CDR3 DNA sequence: TGCGCCAGCAGCCAAGTCCCCGGGACTAGCGGGAGAGTTGGGAGCTCCTACAATGAGCAGTTCTTC. This translates into CASSQVPGTSGRVGSSYNEQFF.

The chain employs TRBV15 and TRBJ2-7, with D possibly TRBD1 on 6 matching bases. This CDR3 has 12 amino acids. Trimming stripped 5 bases from V and 7 bases from J, with 12 bases between. Germline-derived CDR1 and CDR2 are LNHNV and YYDKDF (reference sequence). Here the CDR3 reads CATSEQGGEQYF. The CDR3 nucleotides are TGTGCCACCAGCGAACAGGGCGGAGAGCAGTACTTC.

The chain combines TRBV18 with TRBJ2-3; 9 bases line up with TRBD2. This CDR3 comprises 15 residues. Trimming at V came to 1 base and at J to 5 bases, leaving 4 bases not matched to a gene. Germline CDR1 reads KGHSH; CDR2 reads LQKENI. The CDR3 bases are TGTGCCAGCTCACCACTTGCGGGAGGGAAAGATACGCAGTATTTT. It encodes CASSPLAGGKDTQYF.

Note on this clone: Other DNA sequences in the sample encode the same CDR3. V is TRBV2 and J is TRBJ2-2, with D possibly being TRBD1 (5 bases). Trimming took 6 bases from V and 0 from J, leaving 8 bases between them. Germline V gene data show CDR1 as SNHLY and CDR2 as FYNNEI. This CDR3 has 14 amino acids. The CDR3 coding sequence is TGTGCCAGCAGGCAGGGCGCGAACACCGGGGAGCTGTTTTTT. This translates into CASRQGANTGELFF.

The J gene is TRBJ1-5, the V gene TRBV3-1 (or the pseudogene TRBV3-2); the match to TRBD1 covers 7 bases. The ends lost 2 bases at V and 6 bases at J; junction bases unmatched: 7. The V gene's germline CDR1 is LGHDT and CDR2 YNNKEL (reference sequence). This CDR3 has 15 residues. CDR3 sequence: CASSQQGGEGQPQHF. As DNA, the CDR3 is TGTGCCAGCAGCCAACAAGGGGGCGAAGGTCAGCCCCAGCATTTT.

V is TRBV7-9 and J is TRBJ2-7; D perhaps matches TRBD2 (6 bases). The CDR3 extends over 15 amino acids. Germline V gene lookup returns CDR1 SEHNR and CDR2 FQNEAQ (reference sequence). The ends were cut back, 6 bases at V and 5 bases at J, with 20 bases in the middle. The CDR3 sequence: CASSPPGEHIHEQYF. CDR3 nucleotides: TGTGCCAGCAGTCCCCCGGGGGAGCACATACACGAGCAGTACTTC.

This clone has just a few counts. The chain has TRBV12-3 or TRBV12-4 and TRBJ1-5, with unresolved D. The CDR3 runs to 13 residues. With 6 bases removed from V and 5 bases from J, the gap between germline ends came to 11 bases. The CDR3 region has the DNA TGTGCCAGCAGGAGCGGGAATTATCAGCCCCAGCATTTT. It translates to CASRSGNYQPQHF.

The chain recombines TRBV5-5 with TRBJ2-6, with TRBD2 identical over 7 bases. The CDR3 covers 16 residues. CDR1 and CDR2 from the germline V gene are SGHKS and YYEKEE (reference sequence). Trimming cost V 0 bases and J 2 bases; bases outside gene matches: 2. CDR3 amino acids: CASSLVGGAGANVLTF. The CDR3 bases are TGTGCCAGCAGCTTGGTTGGGGGGGCTGGGGCCAACGTCCTGACTTTC.

The chain links TRBV9 to TRBJ1-2; 7 nucleotides agree with TRBD1. The CDR3 consists of 14 residues. CDR1 and CDR2 from the germline V gene are SGDLS and YYNGEE. V was pared by 1 base and J by 8 bases, with 8 bases of the junction left unmatched. The CDR3: CASSVLRDSGGYTF. The CDR3, as DNA: TGTGCCAGCAGCGTACTCCGGGACAGTGGGGGCTACACCTTC.

The chain carries TRBV25-1 and TRBJ2-1; 16 nucleotides align to TRBD2. The germline V gene has CDR1 MGHDK and CDR2 SYGVNS. There are 17 residues in the CDR3. Trimming at V came to 5 bases and at J to 10 bases, leaving 11 bases not matched to a gene. The CDR3 sequence: CASSNPGLAGGPEEQFF. The CDR3 nucleotides read TGTGCCAGCAGTAACCCGGGACTAGCGGGAGGGCCCGAGGAGCAGTTCTTC.

The genes are TRBV10-3 and TRBJ2-2; D ambiguous. The CDR3 is made up of 14 amino acids. With 4 bases removed from V and 5 bases from J, the gap between germline ends came to 11 bases. In germline, CDR1 is ENHRY, CDR2 SYGVKD. As DNA, the CDR3 is TGTGCCATCAGTGCCAGTGCCGATACCGGGGAGCTGTTTTTT. It codes for CAISASADTGELFF.

This clone has just one count. CDR3 in amino acids: CASSARKTLDSYEQYF. The CDR3 nucleotides read TGTGCCAGCAGTGCGAGAAAAACTCTAGACTCCTACGAGCAGTACTTC. The chain joins TRBV28 to TRBJ2-7; D call uncertain. Germline V CDR1 and CDR2: MDHEN, SYDVKM. The CDR3 covers 16 residues. V was pared by 5 bases and J by 0 bases, with 17 bases between.

This clone came up once. The chain uses TRBV29-1 and TRBJ2-7; 11 bases align to TRBD2. Germline CDR1 and CDR2: SQVTM and ANQGSEA. J lost 3 bases, V lost 5 bases, and 6 bases had no gene match. The length of the CDR3 is 14 residues. The DNA of the CDR3 is TGCAGCGTTCAACTAGCGGGGGCCCGCTACGAGCAGTACTTC. It translates to CSVQLAGARYEQYF.

The V and J genes are TRBV29-1 and TRBJ2-3; possibly TRBD1 for D (5 bases). The CDR3 is made up of 12 amino acids. V was pared by 4 bases and J by 5 bases, with 10 bases between. The germline gives CDR1 SQVTM, CDR2 ANQGSEA. DNA of the CDR3: TGCAGCGTTGTGCAGGGCCAAGATACGCAGTATTTT. Amino acid sequence: CSVVQGQDTQYF.

The chain joins TRBV7-8 to TRBJ1-2; TRBD1 is a possible D gene (5 bases). The germline CDR1 and CDR2 sequences are SGHVS and FQNEAQ. The CDR3 sequence is 15 residues long. Trimming cost V 5 bases and J 7 bases, with 20 bases left between them. CDR3 protein: CASSQIDRPSSGYTF. For the CDR3, the DNA is TGTGCCAGCAGCCAGATAGACAGACCCTCCTCTGGCTACACCTTC.

The gene calls are TRBV27 and TRBJ2-1, with 7 bases fitting TRBD1. Per germline, CDR1 MNHEY and CDR2 SMNVEV (reference sequence). This CDR3 has 16 amino acids. J lost 5 bases, V lost 6 bases, and 13 bases had no gene match. CDR3 DNA: TGTGCCAGCAGCTTCACACCGACAGGGACGCACAATGAGCAGTTCTTC. Translation: CASSFTPTGTHNEQFF.

J is TRBJ2-1 and V is TRBV11-2, with 9 bases aligning to TRBD2. Germline V gene sequence: CDR1 SGHAT, CDR2 FQNNGV. J lost 3 bases, V lost 1 base, and 4 bases had no gene match. There are 16 residues in the CDR3. The CDR3 coding sequence is TGTGCCAGCAGCTTAGGGGCGGGAGGGCACTACAATGAGCAGTTCTTC. The encoded protein is CASSLGAGGHYNEQFF.

The chain employs TRBV9 and TRBJ2-7; TRBD1 is a possible D gene (7 bases). V was shortened by 3 bases and J by 2 bases, with 9 bases between the two germline ends. Germline V CDR1 and CDR2: SGDLS, YYNGEE. The CDR3 sequence is 13 residues long. CDR3 region: CASSARGAYEQYF. DNA for the CDR3: TGTGCCAGCAGCGCCAGGGGGGCCTACGAGCAGTACTTC.

This chain connects TRBV2 to TRBJ1-2; no firm D call. The V and J ends lost 5 bases and 2 bases respectively, with 12 bases between them. The CDR3 spans 14 residues. Germline CDR1 and CDR2: SNHLY and FYNNEI. CDR3 region: CASSFTGNNYGYTF. CDR3 nucleotides: TGTGCCAGCAGTTTCACGGGAAACAACTATGGCTACACCTTC.

The chain links TRBV7-6 to TRBJ2-7, with 7 bases aligning to TRBD1. The CDR3 spans 15 residues. Losses at the gene ends were 1 base for V and 5 bases for J; bases not matched to a gene: 8. The germline V gene has CDR1 SGHVS and CDR2 FNYEAQ. The CDR3 coding sequence is TGTGCCAGCAGCTTAGGACCCTTGACAGGGAACGAGCAGTACTTC. Amino acid sequence: CASSLGPLTGNEQYF.